What follows is one T cell receptor beta chain and its context. Its antigen is unknown. Base qualities are missing; no much larger clone stands one base away. The data derive from a study of vaccination and CD4 T cells after COVID-19 (dated by TCRdb to about 2022). Regarding the research as a whole: Convalescent patients had a positive SARS-CoV-2 result on nasal swab PCR, and of these patients, several had mild disease and one had severe disease. In the convalescent cohort there were six males and four females, among whom were two Hispanic individuals, seven Caucasians, two Asians and one multiracial person. Participants received two doses of either the Pfizer-BioNTech BNT162b2 vaccine (n=8) or the Moderna mRNA-1273 vaccine (n=2). Post-COVID blood samples were collected from convalescent patients a median of roughly 100 days after diagnosis, with a range of about 35 to 180 days. Post-vaccine blood samples were collected a median of around 2.5 months after the second vaccine dose, ranging from roughly 13 to 250 days. In more than eight COVID-19 convalescent patients and a few infection-naive healthy vaccine recipients, researchers compared the spike-specific CD4+ TCR repertoire from before mRNA vaccination with the repertoire from after. General findings and caveats noted by the study authors: The number of convalescent patients in the study was relatively small, and the study did not examine early timepoints following natural infection. Among the post-vaccine SARS-CoV-2-reactive clones in convalescent patients, a median about 87% showed up only after vaccination, which suggests vaccine-specific priming. Nearly all vaccine-specific clones in convalescent patients (304 of 307) were mono-reactive for SARS-CoV-2 spike rather than cross-reactive with common cold coronaviruses. An increase in the median number of SARS-CoV-2-reactive clonotypes from around 20 after infection to roughly 39 after vaccination was observed, but the change was not found to be significant.

The positive SARS-CoV-2 PCR tests of the convalescent patients were dated from March to December 2020, before the Alpha, Beta and Delta variants emerged in the United States. Ficoll-Paque Plus gradient centrifugation was used to isolate PBMCs from whole blood, and the isolated PBMCs were then either used fresh or cryopreserved at -140C. The library was produced with PCR. This sample was sequenced with an Illumina iSeq 100. As for the authors' bioinformatics: Non-productive sequences were removed, and CDR3s that did not start with C, did not end with F or W, or were shorter than 7 amino acids were discarded. Using R version 3.6.1, CDR3 homology was evaluated through Levenshtein distances (stringdist) along with unrooted phylogenetic trees (ape). TCRdb took the public reads, trimmed them with fastp at Q25, ran MiXCR for clone calling and kept in-frame beta chains. Identical CDR3 proteins give one entry, which carries the most common genes and DNA. The V and J calls shown here were made by TCRdb, not taken from the authors' results. The sample table records tens of thousands of distinct CDR3 sequences; around 60% of these occur just once. The top ten clonotypes cover less than 1.5% of the sample.

The sequence came from a human donor who had recovered from COVID-19. The sequenced sample was CD4+ T cells from blood, obtained before SARS-CoV-2 vaccination.

The CDR3 protein is CSASLTLSTEAFF. The DNA reads TGCAGTGCTTCTCTTACACTGAGCACTGAAGCTTTCTTT. In this chain, TRBV20-1 is recombined with TRBJ1-1, with no D gene named confidently. Deletion took 5 bases off V and 4 bases off J, with a span of 14 bases between the germline ends. Its CDR3 holds 13 amino acids, cysteine through phenylalanine. Just CDR3 DNA is preserved here, 39 bases in frame from base 1. CDR1 and CDR2, per the germline V gene (reference sequence), are DFQATT and SNEGSKA.